Sequencing of this TCR beta chain was carried out in a study of shared clonotypes between healthy human individuals. Data came from immunoSEQ multiplex PCR; TCRdb stores just in-frame clones and leaves some out. This repertoire shows 2,100,000 or so clones, approximately 96% found once; its top ten account for roughly 0.13%. Trimming at V came to 5 bases and at J to 6 bases, leaving 5 bases not matched to a gene. Per the germline V gene, CDR1 is SNHLY and CDR2 is FYNNEI. CDR3 length equals 14 residues. Notes on this clone: Its antigen is unknown.

Study-wide findings and caveats: Larger estimated richness was generally recorded for naive subsets relative to memory subsets.

V usage is TRBV2 and J usage is TRBJ1-5; 9 bases are a match to TRBD1. The specimen sequenced was naive CD4+ T cells sorted from blood. Subset here: CD45RA+ positively selected. The sequence was collected from a man younger than 35 in good health. CDR3: CASSPGQGIQPQHF. CDR3 DNA: TGTGCCAGCAGTCCAGGACAGGGGATTCAGCCCCAGCATTTT.